This T cell receptor (beta chain) was captured by sequencing in a study of blood T cell repertoires in COVID-19. Study details: The United States, Italy and Spain supplied acute and convalescent COVID-19 samples. T cells, B-cell-depleted T cells, or PBMCs provided the cDNA or gDNA that served as material.

Per the original methods: Amplification with reference gene primers provided the estimates of nucleated cell counts. Repertoires were generated with immunoSEQ multiplex PCR, while TCRdb's copy carries only in-frame clones and drops some. The V and J calls and clone size were taken over from that table, and D and trimming were inferred from the DNA. This sample yields approximately 9,600 clones, of which 80% to 90% are seen a single time; approximately 6.2% belongs to the top ten. This CDR3 has 18 amino acids. Germline CDR1 and CDR2: MNHNS and SASEGT. V was clipped by 1 base and J by 0 bases, with 18 bases between them.

The chain has TRBV6-1 and TRBJ1-2; D is unclear. This sequence was found in a human donor in a cohort sampled during active COVID-19. The specimen was peripheral blood. The DNA for the CDR3 is TGTGCCAGCAGTGAAGGTCAGTGGGCAGGCCGATCTAACTATGGCTACACCTTC. Amino acid sequence: CASSEGQWAGRSNYGYTF.